These T cell receptor beta chains were read from a single sample in a study of CD8+ T cells in alopecia areata. Sequenced by immunoSEQ multiplex PCR; TCRdb stores in-frame clones only, minus some. The data contain some 240,000 clones, roughly 56% of them seen just once; the ten biggest clones take up about 1.6%. The starting material was CD4+ T cells sorted from blood, obtained at week 4, from a patient treated with tofacitinib. The receptors come from a human donor with alopecia areata. CDR3s include the opening cysteine and the closing phenylalanine or tryptophan. The D gene is left open where the match is weak. Only part of the rows carry a size: once, few, many, or a class if the clone is expanded.

j_gene: TRBJ1-6; abundance: -; v_gene: TRBV18; d_gene: -; CDR3aa: CASSPTGEGVSPLHF; CDR3nt: TGTGCCAGCTCCCCGACGGGCGAGGGGGTTTCACCCCTCCACTTT
j_gene: TRBJ1-1; abundance: many; v_gene: TRBV10-3; d_gene: TRBD1; CDR3aa: CAMSRDRDGGEAFF; CDR3nt: TGTGCCATGTCCCGGGACAGGGACGGTGGCGAAGCTTTCTTT
j_gene: TRBJ2-1; abundance: -; v_gene: TRBV4-1; d_gene: TRBD2; CDR3aa: CASSSSGPSGTYNEQFF; CDR3nt: TGCGCCAGCAGCTCAAGCGGTCCTAGCGGGACCTACAATGAGCAGTTCTTC
j_gene: TRBJ2-7; abundance: -; v_gene: TRBV29-1; d_gene: -; CDR3aa: CSATGTPYEQYF; CDR3nt: TGCAGCGCAACCGGGACCCCCTACGAGCAGTACTTC
j_gene: TRBJ1-4; abundance: -; v_gene: TRBV30; d_gene: -; CDR3aa: CAWSVMGMNEKLFF; CDR3nt: TGTGCCTGGAGTGTTATGGGTATGAATGAAAAACTGTTTTTT
j_gene: TRBJ2-7; abundance: -; v_gene: TRBV18; d_gene: -; CDR3aa: CASSALPYEQYF; CDR3nt: TGTGCCAGCTCAGCACTACCCTACGAGCAGTACTTC
j_gene: TRBJ1-1; abundance: -; v_gene: TRBV30; d_gene: -; CDR3aa: CAWKQGVEAFF; CDR3nt: TGTGCCTGGAAACAGGGTGTTGAAGCTTTCTTT
j_gene: TRBJ2-5; abundance: many; v_gene: TRBV15; d_gene: TRBD1; CDR3aa: CATSSPGQKEETQYF; CDR3nt: TGTGCCACCAGCTCGCCGGGACAGAAGGAAGAGACCCAGTACTTC
j_gene: TRBJ2-7; abundance: many; v_gene: TRBV29-1; d_gene: -; CDR3aa: CSVGGESFSYEQYF; CDR3nt: TGCAGCGTTGGAGGGGAGTCCTTCTCCTACGAGCAGTACTTC
j_gene: TRBJ1-1; abundance: few; v_gene: TRBV13; d_gene: -; CDR3aa: CASSFNRGTEAFF; CDR3nt: TGTGCCAGCAGCTTTAACAGAGGCACTGAAGCTTTCTTT
j_gene: TRBJ2-7; abundance: many; v_gene: TRBV21-1; d_gene: -; CDR3aa: CASSTRTGQEQYF; CDR3nt: TGTGCCAGCAGCACCAGGACAGGGCAGGAGCAGTACTTC
j_gene: TRBJ2-3; abundance: once; v_gene: TRBV6-5; d_gene: -; CDR3aa: CASSYQPRTDTQYF; CDR3nt: TGTGCCAGCAGTTACCAGCCACGCACAGATACGCAGTATTTT
j_gene: TRBJ2-7; abundance: -; v_gene: TRBV7-2; d_gene: TRBD2; CDR3aa: CASSFAGTSLDEQYF; CDR3nt: TGTGCCAGCAGCTTTGCCGGGACTAGCCTCGACGAGCAGTACTTC
j_gene: TRBJ1-1; abundance: -; v_gene: TRBV7-3; d_gene: -; CDR3aa: CASSLGGPTEAFF; CDR3nt: TGTGCCAGCAGCTTAGGGGGGCCCACTGAAGCTTTCTTT
j_gene: TRBJ2-5; abundance: -; v_gene: TRBV5-1; d_gene: -; CDR3aa: CASSSRGEETQYF; CDR3nt: TGCGCCAGCAGCTCCCGAGGGGAAGAGACCCAGTACTTC
j_gene: TRBJ2-2; abundance: few; v_gene: TRBV11-3; d_gene: -; CDR3aa: CASSLVGGPGELFF; CDR3nt: TGTGCCAGCAGCTTAGTAGGCGGGCCCGGGGAGCTGTTTTTT
j_gene: TRBJ2-7; abundance: -; v_gene: TRBV6-5; d_gene: -; CDR3aa: CASSSTLTGPEQYF; CDR3nt: TGTGCCAGCAGTTCAACACTTACAGGCCCCGAGCAGTACTTC
j_gene: TRBJ2-5; abundance: few; v_gene: TRBV7-7; d_gene: TRBD2; CDR3aa: CASSSGGRGETQYF; CDR3nt: TGTGCCAGCAGCTCGGGGGGGCGCGGAGAGACCCAGTACTTC